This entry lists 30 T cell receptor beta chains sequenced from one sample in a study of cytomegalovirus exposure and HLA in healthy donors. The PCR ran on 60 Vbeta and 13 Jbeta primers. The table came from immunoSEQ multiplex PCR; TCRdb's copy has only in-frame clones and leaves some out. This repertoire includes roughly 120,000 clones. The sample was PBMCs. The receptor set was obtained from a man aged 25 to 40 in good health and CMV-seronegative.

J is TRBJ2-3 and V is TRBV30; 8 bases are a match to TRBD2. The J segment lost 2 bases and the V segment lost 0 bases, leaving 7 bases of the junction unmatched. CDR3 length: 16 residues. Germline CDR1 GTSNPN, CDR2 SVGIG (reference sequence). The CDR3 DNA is TGTGCCTGGAGTGTAAGGGCGGGGGGAGCCACAGATACGCAGTATTTT. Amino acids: CAWSVRAGGATDTQYF.

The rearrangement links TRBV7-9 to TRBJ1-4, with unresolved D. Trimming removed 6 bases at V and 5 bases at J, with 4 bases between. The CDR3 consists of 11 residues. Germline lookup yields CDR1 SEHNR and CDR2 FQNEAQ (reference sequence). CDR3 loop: CASRRNEKLFF. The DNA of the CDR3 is TGTGCCAGCAGGAGGAATGAAAAACTGTTTTTT.

The CDR3 region is CASSLSSGGQETQYF. CDR3 coding DNA: TGTGCCAGCAGCTTATCTAGCGGGGGCCAAGAGACCCAGTACTTC. The chain has TRBV7-2 and TRBJ2-5; 10 bases fit TRBD2. V was clipped by 2 bases and J by 1 base; unmatched bases: 1. The CDR3 runs to 15 residues. Germline values: CDR1 SGHTA, CDR2 FQGNSA. The full variable domain, with the rest looked up from reference TRBV7-2 and TRBJ2-5, is GAGVSQSPSNKVTEKGKDVELRCDPISGHTALYWYRQSLGQGLEFLIYFQGNSAPDKSGLPSDRFSAERTGGSVSTLTIQRTQQEDSAVYLCASSLSSGGQETQYFGPGTRLLVL.

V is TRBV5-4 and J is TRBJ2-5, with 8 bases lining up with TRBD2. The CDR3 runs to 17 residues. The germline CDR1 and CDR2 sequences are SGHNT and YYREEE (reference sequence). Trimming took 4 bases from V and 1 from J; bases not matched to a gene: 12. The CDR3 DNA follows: TGTGCCAGCAGCCCCCGGGGGGGGGCACGAGGCCAAGAGACCCAGTACTTC. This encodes CASSPRGGARGQETQYF. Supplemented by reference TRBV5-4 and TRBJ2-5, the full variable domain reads ETGVTQSPTHLIKTRGQQVTLRCSSQSGHNTVSWYQQALGQGPQFIFQYYREEENGRGNFPPRFSGLQFPNYSSELNVNALELDDSALYLCASSPRGGARGQETQYFGPGTRLLVL.

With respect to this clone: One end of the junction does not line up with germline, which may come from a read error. The CDR3 region has the DNA TGTGCCAGCAGCCTAGCTAGCGTAGGAGATACGCAGTATTTT. Translated: CASSLASVGDTQYF. The rearrangement joins TRBV7-2 to TRBJ2-3; a possible D gene is TRBD2 (6 bases). Germline V CDR1 and CDR2: SGHTA, FQGNSA. The CDR3 sequence is 14 residues long. Based on the CDR3 plus reference TRBV7-2 and TRBJ2-3, the full variable domain is GAGVSQSPSNKVTEKGKDVELRCDPISGHTALYWYRQSLGQGLEFLIYFQGNSAPDKSGLPSDRFSAERTGGSVSTLTIQRTQQEDSAVYLCASSLASVGDTQYFGPGTRLTVL.

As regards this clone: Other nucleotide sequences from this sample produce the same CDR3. In DNA form, the CDR3 reads TGCGCCAGCAGCCTGGGACAGGGGGGCAATCAGCCCCAGCATTTT. It codes for CASSLGQGGNQPQHF. V is TRBV5-1 and J is TRBJ1-5, with 11 bases identical to TRBD1. The V gene's germline CDR1 is SGHRS and CDR2 YFSETQ. Trimming cost V 4 bases and J 2 bases; bases outside gene matches: 2. The CDR3 totals 15 residues.

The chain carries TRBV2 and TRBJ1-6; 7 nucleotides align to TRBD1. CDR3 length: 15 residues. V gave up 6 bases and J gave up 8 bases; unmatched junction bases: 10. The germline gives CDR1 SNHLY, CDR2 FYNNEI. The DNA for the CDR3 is TGTGCCAGCAGCGATTCACAGGGGACGGATTCACCCCTCCACTTT. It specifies CASSDSQGTDSPLHF.

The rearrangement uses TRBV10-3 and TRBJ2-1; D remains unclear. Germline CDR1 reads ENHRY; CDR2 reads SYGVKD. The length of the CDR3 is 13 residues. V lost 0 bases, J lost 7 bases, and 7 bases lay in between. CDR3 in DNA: TGTGCCATCAGTGAGTCGAGTAATAATGAGCAGTTCTTC. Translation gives CAISESSNNEQFF.

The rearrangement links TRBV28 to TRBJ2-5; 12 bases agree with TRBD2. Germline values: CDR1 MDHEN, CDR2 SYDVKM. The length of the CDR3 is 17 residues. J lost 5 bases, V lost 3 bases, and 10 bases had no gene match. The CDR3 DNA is TGTGCCAGCAGTTTTCTCCTAGCGGGGGGGCCCAGGGAGACCCAGTACTTC. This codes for CASSFLLAGGPRETQYF.

Written as DNA, the CDR3 is TGTGCCAGCAGCAAAGAGGCAGGATATGGCTACACCTTC. As protein: CASSKEAGYGYTF. This chain connects TRBV21-1 to TRBJ1-2; the table's D call of TRBD1 was not tested on the DNA. TRBV21-1 is reported as a pseudogene. CDR3 length equals 13 residues.

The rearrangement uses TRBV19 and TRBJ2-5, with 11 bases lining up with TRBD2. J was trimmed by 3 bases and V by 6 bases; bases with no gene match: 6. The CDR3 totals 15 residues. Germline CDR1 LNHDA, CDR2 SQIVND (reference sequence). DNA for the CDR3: TGTGCCAGTAGGGCTAGCGGGGGGCCTGAAGAGACCCAGTACTTC. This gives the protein CASRASGGPEETQYF.

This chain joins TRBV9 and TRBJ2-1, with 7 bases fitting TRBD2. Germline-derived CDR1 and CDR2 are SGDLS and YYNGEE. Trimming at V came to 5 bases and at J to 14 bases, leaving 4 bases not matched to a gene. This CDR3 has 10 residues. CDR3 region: CASRGDYEFF. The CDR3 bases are TGTGCCAGCAGGGGGGACTATGAGTTCTTC.

The CDR3 here is CASSLRDRNTGELFF. The DNA for the CDR3 is TGTGCCAGCAGCTTAAGGGACAGAAACACCGGGGAGCTGTTTTTT. This chain links TRBV11-2 with TRBJ2-2; 7 bases match TRBD1. The CDR3 covers 15 residues. From germline, CDR1 is SGHAT and CDR2 FQNNGV. V lost 2 bases, J lost 2 bases, and 2 bases stayed unmatched.

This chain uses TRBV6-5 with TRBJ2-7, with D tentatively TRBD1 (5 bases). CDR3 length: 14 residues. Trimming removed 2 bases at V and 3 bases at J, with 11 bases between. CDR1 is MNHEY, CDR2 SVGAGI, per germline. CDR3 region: CASSYNRNGYEQYF. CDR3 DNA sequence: TGTGCCAGCAGTTACAACAGGAACGGCTACGAGCAGTACTTC.

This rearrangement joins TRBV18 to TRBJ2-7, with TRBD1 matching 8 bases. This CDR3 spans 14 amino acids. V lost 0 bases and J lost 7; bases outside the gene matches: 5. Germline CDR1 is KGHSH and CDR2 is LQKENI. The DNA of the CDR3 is TGTGCCAGCTCACCACCGGGCAGGGGGCGGGAGCAGTACTTC. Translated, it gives CASSPPGRGREQYF.

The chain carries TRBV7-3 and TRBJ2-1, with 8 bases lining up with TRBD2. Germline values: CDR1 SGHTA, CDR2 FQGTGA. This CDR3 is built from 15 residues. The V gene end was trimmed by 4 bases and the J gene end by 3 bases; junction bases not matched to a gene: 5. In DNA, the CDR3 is TGTGCCAGCAGCTCAATCGGGGGGGACTACAATGAGCAGTTCTTC. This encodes CASSSIGGDYNEQFF.

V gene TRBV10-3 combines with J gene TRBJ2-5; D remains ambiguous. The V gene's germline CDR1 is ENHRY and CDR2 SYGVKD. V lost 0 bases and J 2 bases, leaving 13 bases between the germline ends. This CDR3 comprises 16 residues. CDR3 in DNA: TGTGCCATCAGTGAGTCTTCTCTACTACCACAAGAGACCCAGTACTTC. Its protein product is CAISESSLLPQETQYF.

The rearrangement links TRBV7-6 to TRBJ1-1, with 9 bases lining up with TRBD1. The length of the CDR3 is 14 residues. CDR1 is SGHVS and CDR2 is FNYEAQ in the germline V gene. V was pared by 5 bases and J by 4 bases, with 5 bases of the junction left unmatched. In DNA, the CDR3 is TGTGCCAGCAGCGACGGACAGGGGCCCACTGAAGCTTTCTTT. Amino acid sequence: CASSDGQGPTEAFF.

The CDR3 DNA is TGTGCCAGCAGCCGCGGGGCCGCAGGGCAAGAGACCCAGTACTTC. Translating it yields CASSRGAAGQETQYF. The chain couples TRBV6-5 to TRBJ2-5, with D tentatively TRBD2 (6 bases). Trimming left V 6 bases short and J 2 bases short, with 16 bases between. This CDR3 has 15 amino acids. Germline loops: CDR1 MNHEY, CDR2 SVGAGI.

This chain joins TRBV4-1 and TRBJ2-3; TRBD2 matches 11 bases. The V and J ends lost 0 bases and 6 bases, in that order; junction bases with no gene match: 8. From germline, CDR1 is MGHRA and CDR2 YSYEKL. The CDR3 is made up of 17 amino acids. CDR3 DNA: TGCGCCAGCAGCCAAGATATTGCTAGCGGGGGGAGGGATACGCAGTATTTT. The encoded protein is CASSQDIASGGRDTQYF.

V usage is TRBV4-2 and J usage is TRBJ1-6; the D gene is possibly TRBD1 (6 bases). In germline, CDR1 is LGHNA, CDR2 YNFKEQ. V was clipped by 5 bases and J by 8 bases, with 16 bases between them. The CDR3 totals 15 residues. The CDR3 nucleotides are TGTGCCAGCAGCAACAGGGAAGGGCCGGATTCACCCCTCCACTTT. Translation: CASSNREGPDSPLHF.

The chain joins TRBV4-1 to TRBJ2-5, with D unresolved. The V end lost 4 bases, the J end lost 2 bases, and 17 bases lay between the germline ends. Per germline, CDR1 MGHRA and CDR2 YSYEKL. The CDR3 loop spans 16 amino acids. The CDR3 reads CASSPMKRRIQETQYF. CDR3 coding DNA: TGCGCCAGCAGCCCCATGAAGAGGCGGATACAAGAGACCCAGTACTTC.

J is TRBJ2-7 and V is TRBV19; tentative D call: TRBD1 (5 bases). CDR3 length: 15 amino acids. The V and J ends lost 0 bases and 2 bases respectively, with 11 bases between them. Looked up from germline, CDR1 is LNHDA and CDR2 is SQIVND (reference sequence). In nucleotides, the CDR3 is TGTGCCAGTAGTATAGATCAGGGCAGCGCCTACGAGCAGTACTTC. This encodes CASSIDQGSAYEQYF.

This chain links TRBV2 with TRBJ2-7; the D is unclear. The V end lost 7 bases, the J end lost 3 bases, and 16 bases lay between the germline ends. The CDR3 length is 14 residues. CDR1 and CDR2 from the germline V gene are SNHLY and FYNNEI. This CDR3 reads CASMSLAGYYEQYF. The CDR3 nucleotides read TGTGCCAGCATGAGTCTGGCAGGATACTACGAGCAGTACTTC.

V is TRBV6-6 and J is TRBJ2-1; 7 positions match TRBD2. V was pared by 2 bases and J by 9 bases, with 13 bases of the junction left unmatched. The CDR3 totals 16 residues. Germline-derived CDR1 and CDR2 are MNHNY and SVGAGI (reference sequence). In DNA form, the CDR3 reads TGTGCCAGCAGTTACACGGGGAGGGGAATCATGGTTGAGCAGTTCTTC. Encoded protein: CASSYTGRGIMVEQFF.

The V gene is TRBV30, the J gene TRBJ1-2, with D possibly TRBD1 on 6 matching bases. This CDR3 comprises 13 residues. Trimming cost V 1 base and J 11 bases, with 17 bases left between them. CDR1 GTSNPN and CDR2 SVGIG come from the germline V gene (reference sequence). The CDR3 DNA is TGTGCCTGGAGTGGGTCCAGGGGAGAACGGTACACCTTC. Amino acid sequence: CAWSGSRGERYTF. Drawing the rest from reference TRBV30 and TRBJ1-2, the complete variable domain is SQTIHQWPATLVQPVGSPLSLECTVEGTSNPNLYWYRQAAGRGLQLLFYSVGIGQISSEVPQNLSASRPQDRQFILSSKKLLLSDSGFYLCAWSGSRGERYTFGSGTRLTVV.

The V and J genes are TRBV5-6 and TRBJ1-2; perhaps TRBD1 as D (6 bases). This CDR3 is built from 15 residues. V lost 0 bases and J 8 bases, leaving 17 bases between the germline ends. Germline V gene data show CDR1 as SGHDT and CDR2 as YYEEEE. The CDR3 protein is CASSLEQGRGVGYTF. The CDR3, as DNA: TGTGCCAGCAGCTTGGAGCAGGGGCGAGGGGTCGGCTACACCTTC.

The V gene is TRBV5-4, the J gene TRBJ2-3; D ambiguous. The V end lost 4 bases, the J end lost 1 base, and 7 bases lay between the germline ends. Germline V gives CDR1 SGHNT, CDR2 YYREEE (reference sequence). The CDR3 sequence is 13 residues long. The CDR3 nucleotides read TGTGCCAGCAGCACGACTCGCACAGATACGCAGTATTTT. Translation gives CASSTTRTDTQYF. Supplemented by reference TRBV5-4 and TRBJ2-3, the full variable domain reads ETGVTQSPTHLIKTRGQQVTLRCSSQSGHNTVSWYQQALGQGPQFIFQYYREEENGRGNFPPRFSGLQFPNYSSELNVNALELDDSALYLCASSTTRTDTQYFGPGTRLTVL.

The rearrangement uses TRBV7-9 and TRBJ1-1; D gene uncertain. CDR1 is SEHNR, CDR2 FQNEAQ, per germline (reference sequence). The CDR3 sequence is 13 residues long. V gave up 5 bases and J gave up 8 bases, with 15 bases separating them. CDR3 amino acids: CASSAREKREAFF. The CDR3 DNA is TGTGCCAGCAGCGCTCGGGAGAAGCGGGAAGCTTTCTTT.

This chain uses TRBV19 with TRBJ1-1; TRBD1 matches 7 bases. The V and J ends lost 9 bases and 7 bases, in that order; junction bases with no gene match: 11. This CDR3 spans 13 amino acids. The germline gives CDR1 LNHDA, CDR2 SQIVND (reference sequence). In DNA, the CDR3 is TGTGCCAGCAAAGACAGGGCTGTTGGTGAAGCTTTCTTT. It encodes CASKDRAVGEAFF.